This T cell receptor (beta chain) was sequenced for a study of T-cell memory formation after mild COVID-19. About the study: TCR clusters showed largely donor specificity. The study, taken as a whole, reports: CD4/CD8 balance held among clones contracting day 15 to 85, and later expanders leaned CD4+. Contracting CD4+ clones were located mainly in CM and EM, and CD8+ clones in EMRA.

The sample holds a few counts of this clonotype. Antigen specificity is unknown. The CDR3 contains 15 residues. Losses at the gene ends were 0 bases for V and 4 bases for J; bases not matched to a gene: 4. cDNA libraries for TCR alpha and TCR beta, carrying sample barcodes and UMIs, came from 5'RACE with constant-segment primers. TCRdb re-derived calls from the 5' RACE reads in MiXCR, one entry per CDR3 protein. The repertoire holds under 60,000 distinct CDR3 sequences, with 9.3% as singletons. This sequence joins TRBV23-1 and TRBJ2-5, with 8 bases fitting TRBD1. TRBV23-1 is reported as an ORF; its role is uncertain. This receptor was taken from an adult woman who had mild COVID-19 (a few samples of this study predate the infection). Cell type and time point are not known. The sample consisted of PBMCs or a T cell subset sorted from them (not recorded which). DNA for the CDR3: TGCGCCAGCAGTCAATCGCGCGACAGGGGAGAGACCCAGTACTTC. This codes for CASSQSRDRGETQYF.